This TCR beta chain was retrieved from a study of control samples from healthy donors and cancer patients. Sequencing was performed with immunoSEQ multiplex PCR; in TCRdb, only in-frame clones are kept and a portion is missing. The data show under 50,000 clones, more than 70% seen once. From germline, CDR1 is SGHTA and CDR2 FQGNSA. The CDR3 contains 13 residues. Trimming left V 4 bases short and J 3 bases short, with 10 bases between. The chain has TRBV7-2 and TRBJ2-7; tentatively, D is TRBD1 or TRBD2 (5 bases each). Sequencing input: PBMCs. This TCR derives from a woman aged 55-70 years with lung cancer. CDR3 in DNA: TGTGCCAGCAGCTCCGGGACGGGCTACGAGCAGTACTTC. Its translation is CASSSGTGYEQYF.